This T cell receptor (beta chain) stems from a study of identical twins. Healthy Caucasians were all of the donors. TCRdb reanalysed the 5' RACE reads using MiXCR and keeps one entry per CDR3 protein. Found here are about 690,000 distinct CDR3 sequences, approximately 6.1% of them singletons; the top ten hold 1.5% to 2%. V lost 0 bases and J 4 bases, leaving 14 bases between the germline ends. The V gene's germline CDR1 is LGHNA and CDR2 YSLEER. This CDR3 is built from 16 residues. This clonotype showed up many times. The receptor was derived from a man aged 18-30 years in good health. This rearrangement joins TRBV4-3 to TRBJ2-3, with D maybe TRBD1 (6 bases). Sequenced sample: naive T cells sorted from blood. In DNA form, the CDR3 reads TGCGCCAGCAGCCAAGAAAGGGGGAGCCCCCCAGATACGCAGTATTTT. It yields the protein CASSQERGSPPDTQYF.